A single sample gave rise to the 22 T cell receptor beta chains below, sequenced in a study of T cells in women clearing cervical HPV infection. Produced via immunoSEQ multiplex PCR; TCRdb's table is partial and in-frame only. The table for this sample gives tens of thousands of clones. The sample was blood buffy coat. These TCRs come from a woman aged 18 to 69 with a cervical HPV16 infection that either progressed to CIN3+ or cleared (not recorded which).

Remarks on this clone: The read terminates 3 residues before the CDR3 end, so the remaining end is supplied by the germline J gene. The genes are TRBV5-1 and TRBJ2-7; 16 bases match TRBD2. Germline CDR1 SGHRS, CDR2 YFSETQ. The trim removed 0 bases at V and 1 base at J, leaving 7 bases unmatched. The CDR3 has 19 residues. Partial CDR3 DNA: TGCGCCAGCAGCTTGGTGCCCGGGACTAGCGGGGGGGAGTCCTACGAG. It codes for CASSLVPGTSGGESYE. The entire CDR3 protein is CASSLVPGTSGGESYEQYF.

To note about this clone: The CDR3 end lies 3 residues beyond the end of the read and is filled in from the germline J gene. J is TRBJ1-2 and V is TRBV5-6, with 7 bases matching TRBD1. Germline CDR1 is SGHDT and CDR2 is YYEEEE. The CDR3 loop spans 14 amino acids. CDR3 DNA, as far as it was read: TGTGCCAGCAGCTTGGGGCAGGGGGTTTGGGGC. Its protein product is CASSLGQGVWG. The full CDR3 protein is CASSLGQGVWGYTF. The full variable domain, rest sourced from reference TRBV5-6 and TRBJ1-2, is DAGVTQSPTHLIKTRGQQVTLRCSPKSGHDTVSWYQQALGQGPQFIFQYYEEEERQRGNFPDRFSGHQFPNYSSELNVNALLLGDSALYLCASSLGQGVWGYTFGSGTRLTVV.

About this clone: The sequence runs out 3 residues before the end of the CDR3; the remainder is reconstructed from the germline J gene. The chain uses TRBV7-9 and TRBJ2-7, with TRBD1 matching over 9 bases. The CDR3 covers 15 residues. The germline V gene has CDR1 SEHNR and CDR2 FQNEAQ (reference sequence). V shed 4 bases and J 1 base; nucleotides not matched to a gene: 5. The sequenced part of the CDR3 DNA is TGTGCCAGCAGCTCGGGACAGGGTGTATCCTACGAG. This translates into CASSSGQGVSYE. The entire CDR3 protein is CASSSGQGVSYEQYF.

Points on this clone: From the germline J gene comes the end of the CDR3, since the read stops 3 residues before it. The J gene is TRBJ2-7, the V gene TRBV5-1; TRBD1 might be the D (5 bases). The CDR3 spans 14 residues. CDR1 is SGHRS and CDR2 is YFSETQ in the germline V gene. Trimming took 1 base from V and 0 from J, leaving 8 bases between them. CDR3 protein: CASSLSGPSYEQYF. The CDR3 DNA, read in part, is TGCGCCAGCAGCTTGTCAGGGCCCTCCTACGAG.

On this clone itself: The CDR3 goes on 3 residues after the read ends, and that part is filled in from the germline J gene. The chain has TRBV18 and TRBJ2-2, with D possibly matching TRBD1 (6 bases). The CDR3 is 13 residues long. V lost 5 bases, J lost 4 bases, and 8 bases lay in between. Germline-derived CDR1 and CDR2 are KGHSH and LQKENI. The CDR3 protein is CASSGQSTGELFF. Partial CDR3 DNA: TGTGCCAGCTCAGGACAGAGCACCGGGGAG.

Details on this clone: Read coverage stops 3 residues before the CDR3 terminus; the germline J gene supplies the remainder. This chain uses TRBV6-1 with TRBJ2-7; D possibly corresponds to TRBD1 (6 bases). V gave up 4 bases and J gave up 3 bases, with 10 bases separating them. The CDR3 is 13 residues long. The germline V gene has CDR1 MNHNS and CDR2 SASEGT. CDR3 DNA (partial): TGTGCCAGCAGTGTGGACAGACTCTACGAG. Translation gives CASSVDRLYE. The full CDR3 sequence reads CASSVDRLYEQYF.

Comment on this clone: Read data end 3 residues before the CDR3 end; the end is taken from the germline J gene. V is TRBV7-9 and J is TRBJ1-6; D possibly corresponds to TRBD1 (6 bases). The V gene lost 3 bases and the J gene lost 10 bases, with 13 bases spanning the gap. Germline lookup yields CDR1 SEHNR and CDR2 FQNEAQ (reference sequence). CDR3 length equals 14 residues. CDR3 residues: CASSFAGEKSPLHF. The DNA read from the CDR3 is TGTGCCAGCAGCTTTGCAGGGGAGAAATCACCC.

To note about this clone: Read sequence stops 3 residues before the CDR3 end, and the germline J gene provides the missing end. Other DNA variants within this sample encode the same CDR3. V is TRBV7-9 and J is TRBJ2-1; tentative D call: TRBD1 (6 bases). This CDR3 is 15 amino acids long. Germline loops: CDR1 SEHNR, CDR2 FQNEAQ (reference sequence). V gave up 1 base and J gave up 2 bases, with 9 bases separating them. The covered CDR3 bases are TGTGCCAGCAGCTTAGGGCAGGGGACCTACAATGAG. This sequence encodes CASSLGQGTYNE. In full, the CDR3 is CASSLGQGTYNEQFF.

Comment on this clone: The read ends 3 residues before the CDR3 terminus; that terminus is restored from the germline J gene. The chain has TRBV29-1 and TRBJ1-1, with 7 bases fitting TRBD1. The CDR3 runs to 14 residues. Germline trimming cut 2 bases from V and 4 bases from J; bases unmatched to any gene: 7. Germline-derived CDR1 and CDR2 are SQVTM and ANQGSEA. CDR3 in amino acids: CSVELRTGSTEAFF. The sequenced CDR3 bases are TGCAGCGTTGAACTTCGGACAGGCAGCACTGAA.

CDR3 bases read: TGTGCCAGTAGTATTTTCAAGGGCTACGAG. Its protein is CASSIFKGYE. In full, the CDR3 reads CASSIFKGYEQYF. The chain couples TRBV19 to TRBJ2-7; unclear D gene. The CDR3 goes on 3 residues after the read ends, and that part is filled in from the germline J gene. V was trimmed by 3 bases and J by 3 bases, leaving 9 bases between them. The CDR3 runs 13 residues. Germline V gene sequence: CDR1 LNHDA, CDR2 SQIVND (reference sequence).

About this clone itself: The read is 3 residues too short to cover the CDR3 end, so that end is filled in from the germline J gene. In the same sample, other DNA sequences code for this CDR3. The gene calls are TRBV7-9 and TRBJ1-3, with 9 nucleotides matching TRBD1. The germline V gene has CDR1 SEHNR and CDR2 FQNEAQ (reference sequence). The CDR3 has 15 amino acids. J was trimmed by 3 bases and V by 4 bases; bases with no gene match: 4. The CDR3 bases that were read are TGTGCCAGCAGCTCCGGGACAGGGCGTGGAAACACC. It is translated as CASSSGTGRGNT. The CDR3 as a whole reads CASSSGTGRGNTIYF.

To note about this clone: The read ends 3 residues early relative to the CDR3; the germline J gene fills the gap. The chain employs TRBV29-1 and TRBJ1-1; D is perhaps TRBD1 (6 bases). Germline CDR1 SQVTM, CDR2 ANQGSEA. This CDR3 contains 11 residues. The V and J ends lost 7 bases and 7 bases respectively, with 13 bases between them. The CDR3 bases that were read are TGCAGCGCCACACAGGGAGGTGAA. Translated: CSATQGGE. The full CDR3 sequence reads CSATQGGEAFF.

The covered CDR3 bases are TGCAGTGCTCTATCAGGGGCTGCTAACACTGAA. Translation: CSALSGAANTE. The entire CDR3 protein reads CSALSGAANTEAFF. The V and J genes are TRBV20-1 and TRBJ1-1; a weak D match, TRBD1 (6 bases). From the germline J gene comes the end of the CDR3, since the read stops 3 residues before it. The CDR3 loop spans 14 amino acids. V lost 5 bases and J 2 bases, leaving 15 bases between the germline ends. Per the germline V gene, CDR1 is DFQATT and CDR2 is SNEGSKA (reference sequence).

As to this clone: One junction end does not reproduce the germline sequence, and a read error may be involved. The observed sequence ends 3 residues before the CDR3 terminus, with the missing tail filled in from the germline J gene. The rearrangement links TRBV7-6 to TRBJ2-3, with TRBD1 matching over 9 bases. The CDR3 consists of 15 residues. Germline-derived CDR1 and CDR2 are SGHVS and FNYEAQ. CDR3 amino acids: CASSFGTGGQETQYF. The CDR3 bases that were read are TGTGCTAGCAGCTTCGGTACAGGGGGCCAAGAGACG. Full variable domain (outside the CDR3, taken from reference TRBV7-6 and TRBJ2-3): GAGVSQSPRYKVTKRGQDVALRCDPISGHVSLYWYRQALGQGPEFLTYFNYEAQQDKSGLPNDRFSAERPEGSISTLTIQRTEQRDSAMYRCASSFGTGGQETQYFGPGTRLTVL.

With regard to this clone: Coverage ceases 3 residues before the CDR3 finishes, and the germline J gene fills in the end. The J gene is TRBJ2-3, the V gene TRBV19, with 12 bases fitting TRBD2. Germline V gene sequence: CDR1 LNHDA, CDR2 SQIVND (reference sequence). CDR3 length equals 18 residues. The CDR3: CASGDRGASGGEQETQYF. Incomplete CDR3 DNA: TGTGCCAGTGGCGACAGGGGAGCTAGCGGGGGGGAGCAAGAGACG.

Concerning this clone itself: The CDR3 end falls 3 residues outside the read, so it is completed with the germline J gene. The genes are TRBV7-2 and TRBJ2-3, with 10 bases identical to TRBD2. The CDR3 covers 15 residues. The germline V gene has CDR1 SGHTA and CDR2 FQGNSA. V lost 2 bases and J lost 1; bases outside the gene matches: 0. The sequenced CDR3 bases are TGTGCCAGCAGCTTACTAGCGGGAGGCACAGATACG. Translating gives CASSLLAGGTDT. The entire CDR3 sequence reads CASSLLAGGTDTQYF.

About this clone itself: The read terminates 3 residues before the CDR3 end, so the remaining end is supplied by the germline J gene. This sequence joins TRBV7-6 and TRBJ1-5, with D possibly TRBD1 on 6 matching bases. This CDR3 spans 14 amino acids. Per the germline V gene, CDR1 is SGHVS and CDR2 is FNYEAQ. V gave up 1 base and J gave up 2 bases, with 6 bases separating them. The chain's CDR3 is CASSLGQGNQPQHF. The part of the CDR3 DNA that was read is TGTGCCAGCAGCTTAGGACAGGGCAATCAGCCC. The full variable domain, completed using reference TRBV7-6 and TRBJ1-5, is GAGVSQSPRYKVTKRGQDVALRCDPISGHVSLYWYRQALGQGPEFLTYFNYEAQQDKSGLPNDRFSAERPEGSISTLTIQRTEQRDSAMYRCASSLGQGNQPQHFGDGTRLSIL.

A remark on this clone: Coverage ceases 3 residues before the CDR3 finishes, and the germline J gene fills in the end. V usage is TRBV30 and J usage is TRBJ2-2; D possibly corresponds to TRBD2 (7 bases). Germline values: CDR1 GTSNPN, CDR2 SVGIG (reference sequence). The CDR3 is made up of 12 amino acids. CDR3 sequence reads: CAWGGAREKLFF. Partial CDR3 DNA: TGTGCCTGGGGGGGGGCACGTGAAAAG. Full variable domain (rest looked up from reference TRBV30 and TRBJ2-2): SQTIHQWPATLVQPVGSPLSLECTVEGTSNPNLYWYRQAAGRGLQLLFYSVGIGQISSEVPQNLSASRPQDRQFILSSKKLLLSDSGFYLCAWGGAREKLFFGEGSRLTVL.

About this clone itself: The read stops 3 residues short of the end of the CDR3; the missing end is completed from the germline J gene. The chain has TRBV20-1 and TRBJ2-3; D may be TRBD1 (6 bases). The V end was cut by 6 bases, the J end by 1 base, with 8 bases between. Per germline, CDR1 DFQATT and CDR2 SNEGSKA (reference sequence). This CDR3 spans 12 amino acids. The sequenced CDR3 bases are TGCAGTGCCCGGACAGGCACAGATACG. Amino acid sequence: CSARTGTDT. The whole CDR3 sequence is CSARTGTDTQYF.

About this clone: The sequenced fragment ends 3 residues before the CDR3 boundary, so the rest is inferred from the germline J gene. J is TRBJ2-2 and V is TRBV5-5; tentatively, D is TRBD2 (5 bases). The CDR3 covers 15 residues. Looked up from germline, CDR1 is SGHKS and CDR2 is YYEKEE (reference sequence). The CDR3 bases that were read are TGTGCCAGCAGCTTGGACGGGGTTCTGAGAGAAAAG. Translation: CASSLDGVLREK. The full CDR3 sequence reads CASSLDGVLREKLFF.

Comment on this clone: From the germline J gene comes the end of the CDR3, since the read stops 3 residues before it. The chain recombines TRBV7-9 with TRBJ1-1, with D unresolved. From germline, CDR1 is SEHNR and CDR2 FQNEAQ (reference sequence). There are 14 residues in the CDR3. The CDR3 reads CASSLLAGGETAFF. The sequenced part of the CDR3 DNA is TGTGCCAGCAGCTTACTAGCGGGTGGTGAGACA.

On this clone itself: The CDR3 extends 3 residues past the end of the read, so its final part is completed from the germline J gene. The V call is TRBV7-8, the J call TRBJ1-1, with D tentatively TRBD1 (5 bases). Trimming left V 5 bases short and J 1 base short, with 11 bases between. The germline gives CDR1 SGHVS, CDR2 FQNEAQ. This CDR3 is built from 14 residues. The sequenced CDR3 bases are TGTGCCAGCAGCATAATCAGGGAGAACACTGAA. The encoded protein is CASSIIRENTE. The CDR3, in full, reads CASSIIRENTEAFF.